This T cell receptor beta chain was sequenced in a study of T cells in Graves' hyperthyroidism and ophthalmopathy. Overall study context: Prior to any treatment, at the point of initial diagnosis, peripheral blood was collected.

Hyperthyroidism had been newly diagnosed in patients aged 18 to 65, and its duration was under 2 months. Diagnosis rested on symptoms, serum thyroxine and TRAb, thyroid ultrasound, and orbital computed tomography. Authors of the study amplified TCR beta CDR3 regions from RNA transcripts. The HTBI primer set served for first-round RT-PCR of the TCR CDR3. MiXCR, run by TCRdb on the multiplex PCR reads, gives a single entry per CDR3 protein. The sample consists of approximately 710,000 distinct CDR3 sequences, roughly 17% of them appearing once. The sequenced sample was blood. This receptor was identified in a man aged 50 or older with Graves' hyperthyroidism.

The CDR3: CSVESRLLTDTQYF. In DNA form, the CDR3 reads TGCAGCGTTGAAAGTCGGCTACTCACAGATACGCAGTATTTT. V and J are TRBV29-1 and TRBJ2-3; no clear D. Germline V gives CDR1 SQVTM, CDR2 ANQGSEA. The CDR3 is 14 residues long. Trimming took 2 bases from V and 2 from J, leaving 11 bases between them.